Listed below are T cell receptor beta chains from one sample, sequenced in a study of T cell changes during pregnancy in multiple sclerosis. Here immunoSEQ multiplex PCR was the method, and the copy in TCRdb shows in-frame clones only, minus some. This sample has roughly 100,000 clones, with almost 95% found just once. Material: peripheral blood, obtained after pregnancy. Receptors originate from a female donor with multiple sclerosis, enrolled in a pregnancy study. Both conserved end residues are part of each CDR3. A D gene is named only where the DNA matches it firmly. Some rows have no size entry. The others give once, few or many, or a class for an expanded clone.

D gene	V gene	J gene	clone size	CDR3 protein	CDR3 DNA
-	TRBV27	TRBJ2-1	-	CASSLFRFNEQFF	TGTGCCAGCAGTTTATTTCGTTTCAATGAGCAGTTCTTC
-	TRBV2	TRBJ1-1	-	CASIYPGTEAFF	TGTGCCAGCATTTATCCGGGCACTGAAGCTTTCTTT
-	TRBV4-3	TRBJ2-6	-	CASSQDQGANVLTF	TGCGCCAGCAGCCAAGATCAGGGGGCCAACGTCCTGACTTTC
-	TRBV4-1	TRBJ2-2	-	CASSQGAGMVGGELFF	TGCGCCAGCAGCCAAGGGGCAGGGATGGTTGGCGGGGAGCTGTTTTTT
-	TRBV18	TRBJ1-1	-	CASSPGQQAFF	TGTGCCAGCTCACCGGGGCAGCAAGCTTTCTTT
-	TRBV19	TRBJ1-1	once	CASSDLLNTEAFF	TGTGCCAGTTCAGATCTGTTGAACACTGAAGCTTTCTTT
-	TRBV7-3	TRBJ2-5	-	CASSRGVQETQYF	TGTGCCAGCAGCCGCGGGGTCCAAGAGACCCAGTACTTC
-	TRBV7-9	TRBJ2-1	-	CASEEDYEQFF	TGTGCCAGCGAGGAGGACTATGAGCAGTTCTTC
-	TRBV6-4	TRBJ2-3	-	CASSSLAGRTDTQYF	TGTGCCAGCAGTTCCTTGGCGGGACGTACAGATACGCAGTATTTT
-	TRBV6-1	TRBJ2-1	-	CASSPRTGGSNEQFF	TGTGCCAGCAGTCCCCGGACAGGAGGGTCCAATGAGCAGTTCTTC
TRBD2	TRBV19	TRBJ2-1	once	CASSTYRLAGGLYNEQFF	TGTGCCAGTAGTACTTACCGACTAGCGGGAGGTCTCTACAATGAGCAGTTCTTC
TRBD1	TRBV5-1	TRBJ1-2	-	CASSSQGAPDYGYTF	TGCGCCAGCAGCTCACAGGGGGCGCCAGACTATGGCTACACCTTC
-	TRBV7-2	TRBJ2-3	-	CASSLVSDPTDTQYF	TGTGCCAGCAGCTTAGTATCAGATCCCACAGATACGCAGTATTTT
-	TRBV19	TRBJ2-1	-	CATGVNIGYNEQFF	TGTGCCACAGGGGTCAATATAGGATACAATGAGCAGTTCTTC
TRBD1	TRBV25-1	TRBJ1-2	-	CASRGQGESGYGYTF	TGTGCCAGCAGGGGACAGGGGGAGTCGGGCTATGGCTACACCTTC